These T cell receptor beta chains were read from a single sample in a study of blood T cell repertoires in COVID-19. Assay used: immunoSEQ multiplex PCR; TCRdb lists only in-frame clones, some missing. The sample carries some 180,000 clones, approximately 80% recorded once. Material: peripheral blood. These TCRs come from a woman aged 40 to 55 with COVID-19, enrolled during active disease. Each CDR3 is given with its conserved first and last residue. The order of the fields is clone size, V gene, J gene, D gene, CDR3 protein, CDR3 DNA. D genes are given only for firm matches. Clone size is shown for a subset of rows, as once, few, many or a class of expanded clone.

NA	TRBV27	TRBJ2-3	NA	CASTGSLVTDTQYF	TGTGCCAGCACAGGGTCTCTAGTCACAGATACGCAGTATTTT
NA	TRBV27	TRBJ1-2	NA	CASSPLRGGYTF	TGTGCCAGCAGTCCCCTCCGAGGAGGCTACACCTTC
NA	TRBV9	TRBJ2-1	TRBD2	CASSPAGTSRSSEQFF	TGTGCCAGCAGCCCGGCCGGGACTAGCAGATCGAGTGAGCAGTTCTTC
many	TRBV7-8	TRBJ1-1	NA	CASSLAAGYTEAFF	TGTGCCAGCAGCTTAGCGGCGGGATACACTGAAGCTTTCTTT
few	TRBV7-3	TRBJ2-1	NA	CASSLTGTGVNNEQFF	TGTGCCAGCAGCTTAACGGGGACGGGAGTAAACAATGAGCAGTTCTTC
NA	TRBV2	TRBJ1-5	NA	CASSVWERSNQPQHF	TGTGCCAGCAGTGTATGGGAGAGGAGCAATCAGCCCCAGCATTTT
NA	TRBV7-2	TRBJ2-1	TRBD2	CASSPSLAGGRNEQFF	TGTGCCAGCAGCCCGTCACTAGCGGGGGGCAGGAATGAGCAGTTCTTC
NA	TRBV19	TRBJ2-5	TRBD2	CASRPTAVAGETQYF	TGTGCCAGTAGACCCACGGCCGTAGCGGGGGAGACCCAGTACTTC
NA	TRBV4-1	TRBJ2-2	NA	CASSQATGNTGELFF	TGCGCCAGCAGCCAAGCCACAGGGAACACCGGGGAGCTGTTTTTT
NA	TRBV18	TRBJ2-7	NA	CASSQDWEREQYF	TGTGCCAGCTCACAAGACTGGGAGAGAGAGCAGTACTTC
few	TRBV6-6	TRBJ1-2	NA	CASSLGTYGYTF	TGTGCCAGCAGTCTTGGGACTTATGGCTACACCTTC
NA	TRBV2	TRBJ2-3	NA	CASSVASSADTQYF	TGTGCCAGCAGTGTGGCTAGCAGCGCAGATACGCAGTATTTT
NA	TRBV6-1	TRBJ1-5	NA	CASSGREGLSNQPQHF	TGTGCCAGCAGTGGTCGGGAGGGTTTAAGCAATCAGCCCCAGCATTTT
NA	TRBV7-8	TRBJ2-1	NA	CASGQGGNEQFF	TGTGCCAGCGGACAGGGAGGGAATGAGCAGTTCTTC
NA	TRBV7-8	TRBJ2-1	NA	CASSSHTRIEQFF	TGTGCCAGCAGCTCCCACACTAGAATTGAGCAGTTCTTC
NA	TRBV5-1	TRBJ1-1	NA	CASSLGALMNTEAFF	TGCGCCAGCAGCTTGGGAGCGTTAATGAACACTGAAGCTTTCTTT
NA	TRBV6-1	TRBJ1-4	TRBD1	CASSEAGTATNEKLFF	TGTGCCAGCAGTGAAGCCGGGACAGCCACTAATGAAAAACTGTTTTTT
NA	TRBV11-2	TRBJ1-2	TRBD1	CASSFSPARDRDYGYTF	TGTGCCAGCAGCTTTTCCCCGGCCCGGGACAGGGACTATGGCTACACCTTC
NA	TRBV23-1	TRBJ2-1	NA	CASSHSGNEQFF	TGCGCCAGCAGTCACTCGGGCAATGAGCAGTTCTTC
NA	TRBV18	TRBJ1-2	TRBD1	CASSEGQVYGYTF	TGTGCCAGCTCCGAGGGACAGGTTTATGGCTACACCTTC
NA	TRBV12-3/TRBV12-4	TRBJ2-5	NA	CASSSGVQETQYF	TGTGCCAGCAGTTCAGGGGTCCAGGAGACCCAGTACTTC
once	TRBV3-1/TRBV3-2	TRBJ2-1	TRBD2	CASSQRSGRSYNEQFF	TGTGCCAGCAGCCAAAGGAGCGGGAGATCCTACAATGAGCAGTTCTTC
once	TRBV28	TRBJ1-4	TRBD1	CASSFIGQARNEKLFF	TGTGCCAGCAGTTTTATCGGACAGGCTCGTAATGAAAAACTGTTTTTT
NA	TRBV28	TRBJ1-5	NA	CASSLRGRLNQPQHF	TGTGCCAGCAGTTTAAGGGGGAGACTAAATCAGCCCCAGCATTTT
NA	TRBV3-1/TRBV3-2	TRBJ2-5	NA	CASSQDRRGTQYF	TGTGCCAGCAGCCAAGACAGAAGGGGGACCCAGTACTTC
NA	TRBV7-8	TRBJ2-1	NA	CASSLVGGGNEQFF	TGTGCCAGCAGCTTAGTGGGAGGGGGCAATGAGCAGTTCTTC
NA	TRBV6-6	TRBJ1-5	TRBD1	CASSYRTGDNQPQHF	TGTGCCAGCAGTTATAGAACAGGGGACAATCAGCCCCAGCATTTT
NA	TRBV5-6	TRBJ2-5	NA	CASSLGAPPIETQYF	TGTGCCAGCAGCTTAGGGGCCCCTCCAATAGAGACCCAGTACTTC
once	TRBV3-1/TRBV3-2	TRBJ2-2	TRBD2	CASSARTSSAGELFF	TGTGCCAGCAGCGCCCGGACTAGTAGCGCCGGGGAGCTGTTTTTT
once	TRBV5-5	TRBJ1-4	NA	CASRPTTTNEKLFF	TGTGCCAGCAGACCGACTACAACTAATGAAAAACTGTTTTTT
NA	TRBV7-8	TRBJ2-1	NA	CASSRGTQAYNEQFF	TGTGCCAGCAGCCGCGGCACCCAGGCCTACAATGAGCAGTTCTTC
NA	TRBV29-1	TRBJ1-3	NA	CSVQSQNTIYF	TGCAGCGTTCAATCGCAGAACACCATATATTTT
NA	TRBV27	TRBJ2-7	NA	CASSPPGQPYEQYF	TGTGCCAGCAGTCCCCCCGGACAGCCCTACGAGCAGTACTTC
NA	TRBV6-4	TRBJ2-1	NA	CASSDQQSLVNEQFF	TGTGCCAGCAGTGACCAACAGAGCCTTGTCAATGAGCAGTTCTTC
NA	TRBV27	TRBJ2-1	NA	CASRPDSDYNEQFF	TGTGCCAGCAGGCCAGACTCCGATTACAATGAGCAGTTCTTC
NA	TRBV2	TRBJ1-1	NA	CASSGRIEAFF	TGTGCCAGCAGTGGGAGAATTGAAGCTTTCTTT
NA	TRBV28	TRBJ1-6	TRBD1	CASSLGTGVNSPLHF	TGTGCCAGCAGTTTAGGAACAGGGGTAAATTCACCCCTCCACTTT
NA	TRBV7-3	TRBJ2-1	TRBD2	CASSPGLAGYNEQFF	TGTGCCAGCAGCCCCGGACTAGCGGGCTACAATGAGCAGTTCTTC
many	TRBV5-1	TRBJ2-4	TRBD2	CASGEGNIQYF	TGCGCCAGCGGGGAGGGAAACATTCAGTACTTC
NA	TRBV11-2	TRBJ1-1	TRBD1	CASSLVGTGVSEAFF	TGTGCCAGCAGCTTAGTAGGGACAGGGGTATCTGAAGCTTTCTTT
NA	TRBV9	TRBJ2-7	TRBD2	CASSVAGGPPYEQYF	TGTGCCAGCAGCGTAGCGGGGGGTCCCCCTTACGAGCAGTACTTC
once	TRBV7-3	TRBJ1-6	NA	CASSLRGGFDNSPLHF	TGTGCCAGCAGCTTAAGGGGGGGTTTTGATAATTCACCCCTCCACTTT